A selection of T cell receptor beta chains follows, all from one sample in a study of cytomegalovirus exposure and HLA in healthy donors. Produced via immunoSEQ multiplex PCR; TCRdb's table is partial and in-frame only. The repertoire holds around 140,000 clones, 70% to 90% seen once, with 2% to 3% in the top ten. Sequencing was carried out using PBMCs. Every receptor here comes from a man aged 45-65 years in good health and CMV-seronegative. CDR3s include the opening cysteine and the closing phenylalanine or tryptophan. The D gene is left open where the match is weak. For some rows the clone size is stated as once, few or many, or as a class when expanded; others skip it.

j_call clone_size d_call v_call cdr3_aa cdr3_nt
TRBJ2-3 . . TRBV5-6 CASSSVPRDTQYF TGTGCCAGCAGTTCTGTCCCGCGGGATACGCAGTATTTT
TRBJ1-1 . . TRBV9 CASSVTAENTEAFF TGTGCCAGCAGCGTAACAGCCGAGAACACTGAAGCTTTCTTT
TRBJ2-7 . . TRBV9 CASSVAVSYEQYF TGTGCCAGCAGCGTAGCAGTCTCCTACGAGCAGTACTTC
TRBJ1-4 . TRBD1 TRBV5-1 CASSLGTGEEKLFF TGCGCCAGCAGCTTGGGGACAGGCGAAGAAAAACTGTTTTTT
TRBJ2-7 . . TRBV2 CASSLIYEQYF TGTGCCAGCAGTTTAATCTACGAGCAGTACTTC
TRBJ2-7 . . TRBV6-1 CASWGRERASYEQYF TGTGCCAGCTGGGGTAGGGAGCGGGCATCCTACGAGCAGTACTTC
TRBJ2-3 . TRBD2 TRBV7-3 CASSFGGADTQYF TGTGCCAGCAGCTTTGGGGGGGCAGATACGCAGTATTTT
TRBJ1-5 . TRBD1 TRBV28 CAGENRGGNQPQHF TGTGCCGGGGAAAACAGGGGTGGGAATCAGCCCCAGCATTTT
TRBJ2-7 . . TRBV5-1 CASSSDPGEQYF TGCGCCAGCAGTTCTGATCCGGGGGAGCAGTACTTC
TRBJ2-1 few TRBD2 TRBV5-5 CASSFRGESYNEQFF TGTGCCAGCAGCTTCCGGGGGGAAAGCTACAATGAGCAGTTCTTC
TRBJ2-7 . . TRBV6-1 CASKDSSYEQYF TGTGCCAGCAAAGACAGCTCCTACGAGCAGTACTTC
TRBJ2-7 once . TRBV27 CASREPGQGSSYEQYF TGTGCCAGCAGGGAACCAGGCCAGGGGTCCTCCTACGAGCAGTACTTC
TRBJ1-3 . . TRBV28 CASMGAGNTIYF TGTGCCAGCATGGGCGCTGGAAACACCATATATTTT
TRBJ2-7 . . TRBV5-8 CASSTAEEQYF TGTGCCAGCAGTACCGCGGAGGAGCAGTACTTC
TRBJ2-4 few TRBD1 TRBV5-1 CASSFRDRGAIQYF TGCGCCAGCAGCTTCCGGGACAGGGGGGCAATTCAGTACTTC
TRBJ2-3 . TRBD1 TRBV9 CASSPRTGMSTDTQYF TGTGCCAGCAGCCCTCGGACAGGAATGAGCACAGATACGCAGTATTTT
TRBJ1-6 . . TRBV27 CASSFSGSYNSPLHF TGTGCCAGCAGTTTCTCGGGCTCCTATAATTCACCCCTCCACTTT
TRBJ1-2 . . TRBV25-1 CASSEQGLDSTFYGYTF TGTGCCAGCAGTGAACAAGGCTTGGACAGCACCTTCTATGGCTACACCTTC
TRBJ1-3 . . TRBV28 CASTGASFGTIYF TGTGCCAGCACCGGAGCGTCTTTTGGCACCATATATTTT
TRBJ1-4 . TRBD1 TRBV5-1 CASSTGQTNEKLFF TGCGCCAGCAGCACGGGACAGACTAATGAAAAACTGTTTTTT